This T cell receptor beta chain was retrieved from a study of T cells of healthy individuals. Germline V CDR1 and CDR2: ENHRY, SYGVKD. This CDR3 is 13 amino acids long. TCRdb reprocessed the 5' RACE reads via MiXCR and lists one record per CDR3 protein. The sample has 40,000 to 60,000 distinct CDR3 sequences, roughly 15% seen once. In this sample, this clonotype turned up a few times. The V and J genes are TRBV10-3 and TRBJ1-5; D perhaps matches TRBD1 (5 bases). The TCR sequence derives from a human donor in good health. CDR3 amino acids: CATGTDSNQPQHF. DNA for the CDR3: TGTGCTACCGGGACGGATAGCAATCAGCCCCAGCATTTT.